This TCR beta chain was obtained from a study of blood T cell repertoires in COVID-19. At the level of the study: Some COVID-19 samples were acute and others convalescent; all came from the United States, Italy and Spain. PBMCs, B-cell-depleted T cells, or T cells provided the cDNA or gDNA that made up the material.

Trimming removed 4 bases from V and 5 bases from J; junction bases left unmatched: 5. The germline CDR1 and CDR2 sequences are SGDLS and YYNGEE. This CDR3 contains 15 residues. Original handling: Estimated nucleated cell counts came from reference gene primer amplification. Repertoires were generated with immunoSEQ multiplex PCR, while TCRdb's copy carries only in-frame clones and drops some. V, J and clone size are taken as reported in that table, and D and trimming were inferred from the DNA itself. The table includes roughly 66,000 clones, roughly nine tenths detected once. This TCR came from a human donor in a cohort sampled during active COVID-19. The rearrangement uses TRBV9 and TRBJ2-1, with 11 bases matching TRBD2. Sample: peripheral blood. The CDR3 DNA reads as TGTGCCAGCAGCCCCCGACTAGCGGGAAACAATGAGCAGTTCTTC. This gives the protein CASSPRLAGNNEQFF.